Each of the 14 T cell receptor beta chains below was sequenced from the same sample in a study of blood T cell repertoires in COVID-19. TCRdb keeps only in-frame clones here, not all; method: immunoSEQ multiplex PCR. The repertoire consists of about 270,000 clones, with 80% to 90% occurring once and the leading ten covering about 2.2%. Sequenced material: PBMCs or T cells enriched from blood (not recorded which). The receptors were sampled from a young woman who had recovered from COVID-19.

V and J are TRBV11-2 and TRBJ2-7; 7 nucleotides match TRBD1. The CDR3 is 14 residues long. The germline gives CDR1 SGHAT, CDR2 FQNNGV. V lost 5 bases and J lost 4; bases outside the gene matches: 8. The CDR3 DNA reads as TGTGCCAGCAGCCGGACCGGGACAGCATACGAGCAGTACTTC. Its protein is CASSRTGTAYEQYF.

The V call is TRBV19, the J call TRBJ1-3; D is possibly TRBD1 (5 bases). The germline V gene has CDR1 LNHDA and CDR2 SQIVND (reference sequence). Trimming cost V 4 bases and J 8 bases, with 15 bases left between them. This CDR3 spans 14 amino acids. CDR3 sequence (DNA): TGTGCCAGTAGTACGTCCAGGGTATGGGACACCATATATTTT. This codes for CASSTSRVWDTIYF.

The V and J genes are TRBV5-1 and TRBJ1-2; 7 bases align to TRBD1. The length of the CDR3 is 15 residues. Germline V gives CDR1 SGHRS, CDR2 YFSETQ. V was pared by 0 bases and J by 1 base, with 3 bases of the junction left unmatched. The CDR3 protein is CASSLEGTVNYGYTF. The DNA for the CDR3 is TGCGCCAGCAGCTTGGAGGGGACAGTTAACTATGGCTACACCTTC.

The DNA for the CDR3 is TGCGCCAGCACCCCGGGACAGGAGCTCTATGGCTACACCTTC. Protein sequence: CASTPGQELYGYTF. The rearrangement links TRBV5-1 to TRBJ1-2, with 8 bases lining up with TRBD1. The CDR3 runs to 14 residues. With 6 bases clipped from V and 4 bases from J, the junction kept 8 bases outside the gene matches. Germline CDR1 is SGHRS and CDR2 is YFSETQ. The entire variable domain, with the rest obtained from reference TRBV5-1 and TRBJ1-2, is as follows: KAGVTQTPRYLIKTRGQQVTLSCSPISGHRSVSWYQQTPGQGLQFLFEYFSETQRNKGNFPGRFSGRQFSNSRSEMNVSTLELGDSALYLCASTPGQELYGYTFGSGTRLTVV.

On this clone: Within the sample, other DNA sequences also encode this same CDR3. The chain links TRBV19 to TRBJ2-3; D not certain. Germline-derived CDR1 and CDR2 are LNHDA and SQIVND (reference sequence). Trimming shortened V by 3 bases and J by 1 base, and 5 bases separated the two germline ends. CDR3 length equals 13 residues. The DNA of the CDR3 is TGTGCCAGTAGTATCCGGGGCACAGATACGCAGTATTTT. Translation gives CASSIRGTDTQYF.

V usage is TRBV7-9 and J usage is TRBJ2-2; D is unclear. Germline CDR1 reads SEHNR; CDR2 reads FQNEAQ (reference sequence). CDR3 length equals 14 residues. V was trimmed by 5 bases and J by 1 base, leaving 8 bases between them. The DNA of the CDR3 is TGTGCCAGCAGCGTTAGTTTGAACACCGGGGAGCTGTTTTTT. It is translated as CASSVSLNTGELFF.

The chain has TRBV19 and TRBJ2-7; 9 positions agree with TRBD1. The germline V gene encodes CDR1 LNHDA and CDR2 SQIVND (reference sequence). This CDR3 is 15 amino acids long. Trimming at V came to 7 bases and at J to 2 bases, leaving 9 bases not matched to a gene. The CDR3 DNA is TGTGCCAGTAATAAACCGGGACAGGGAACCTACGAGCAGTACTTC. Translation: CASNKPGQGTYEQYF. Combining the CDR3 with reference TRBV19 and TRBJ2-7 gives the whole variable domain DGGITQSPKYLFRKEGQNVTLSCEQNLNHDAMYWYRQDPGQGLRLIYYSQIVNDFQKGDIAEGYSVSREKKESFPLTVTSAQKNPTAFYLCASNKPGQGTYEQYFGPGTRLTVT.

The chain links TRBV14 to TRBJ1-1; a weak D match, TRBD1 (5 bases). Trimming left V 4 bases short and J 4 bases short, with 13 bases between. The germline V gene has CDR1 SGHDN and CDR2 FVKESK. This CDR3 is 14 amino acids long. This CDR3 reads CASSLRRGGTEAFF. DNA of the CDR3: TGTGCCAGCAGCCTTCGGAGGGGTGGCACTGAAGCTTTCTTT.

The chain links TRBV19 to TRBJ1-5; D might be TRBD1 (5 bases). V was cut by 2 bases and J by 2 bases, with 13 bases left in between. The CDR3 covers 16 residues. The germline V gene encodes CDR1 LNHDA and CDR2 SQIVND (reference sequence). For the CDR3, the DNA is TGTGCCAGTAGTATACGGGGACTGGGGGGCAATCAGCCCCAGCATTTT. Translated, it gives CASSIRGLGGNQPQHF.

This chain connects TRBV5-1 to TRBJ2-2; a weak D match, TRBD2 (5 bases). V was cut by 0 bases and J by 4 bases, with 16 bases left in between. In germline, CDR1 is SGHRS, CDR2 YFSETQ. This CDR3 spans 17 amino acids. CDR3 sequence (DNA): TGCGCCAGCAGCTTGGCGGACTCGAGGGCATCCACCGGGGAGCTGTTTTTT. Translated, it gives CASSLADSRASTGELFF.

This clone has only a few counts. CDR3 sequence (DNA): TGTGCCAGCACAGGGCAGGGTCCTAGGGAGACCCAGTACTTC. The encoded protein is CASTGQGPRETQYF. This chain links TRBV2 with TRBJ2-5; D is perhaps TRBD1 (5 bases). This CDR3 comprises 14 residues. Germline values: CDR1 SNHLY, CDR2 FYNNEI. V dropped 7 bases and J dropped 5 bases, with 17 bases sitting between them.

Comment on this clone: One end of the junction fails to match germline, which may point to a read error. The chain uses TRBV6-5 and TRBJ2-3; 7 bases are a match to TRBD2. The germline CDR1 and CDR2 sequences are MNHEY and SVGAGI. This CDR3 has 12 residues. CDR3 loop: CASLPPGGTKNF. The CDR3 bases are TGTGCCAGCCTCCCTCCGGGGGGTACTAAGAATTTT.

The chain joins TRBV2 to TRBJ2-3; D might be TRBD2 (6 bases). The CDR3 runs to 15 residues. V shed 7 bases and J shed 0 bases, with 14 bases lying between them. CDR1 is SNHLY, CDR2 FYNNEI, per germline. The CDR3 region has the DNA TGTGCCAGCAAGCTAGCGAGGACTAGCACAGATACGCAGTATTTT. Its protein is CASKLARTSTDTQYF. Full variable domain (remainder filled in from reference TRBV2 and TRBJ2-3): EPEVTQTPSHQVTQMGQEVILRCVPISNHLYFYWYRQILGQKVEFLVSFYNNEISEKSEIFDDQFSVERPDGSNFTLKIRSTKLEDSAMYFCASKLARTSTDTQYFGPGTRLTVL.

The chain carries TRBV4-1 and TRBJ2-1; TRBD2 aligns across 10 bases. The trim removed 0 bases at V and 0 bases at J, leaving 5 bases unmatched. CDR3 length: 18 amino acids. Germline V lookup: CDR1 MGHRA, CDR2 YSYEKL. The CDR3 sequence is CASSQEDLAGASYNEQFF. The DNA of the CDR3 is TGCGCCAGCAGCCAAGAGGATCTAGCGGGGGCCTCCTACAATGAGCAGTTCTTC.